This TCR beta chain was profiled in a study of T-cell reconstitution after alpha-beta-depleted transplantation in children. The study's findings and limits: By one year post-transplant, T-cell counts and diversity largely arose from T cells that were newly produced.

As it was prepared, the TCRbeta library received unique molecular identifiers. TCRdb called the PCR reads again in MiXCR, with one record for every CDR3 protein. The sample contains roughly 120,000 distinct CDR3 sequences, 10% of which appear only once. Only a few counts were recorded for this clonotype. Its antigen is unidentified. The CDR3 totals 18 residues. Germline V lookup: CDR1 WNHNN, CDR2 SYGVQD (reference sequence). The junction had 7 bases not matched to a gene; V was cut back by 5 bases and J by 2 bases. V usage is TRBV10-1 and J usage is TRBJ2-3; 16 bases line up with TRBD2. This TCR was sampled from a boy aged 2 to 9 with acute lymphoblastic leukemia, due to receive a stem cell transplant. Sequencing used PBMCs, obtained before TCRalphabeta/CD19-depleted stem cell transplant. CDR3: CASSPGTSGRVPTDTQYF. The DNA of the CDR3 is TGCGCCAGCAGTCCCGGGACTAGCGGGAGGGTCCCCACAGATACGCAGTATTTT.